The 17 T cell receptor beta chains listed next were all sequenced from one sample in a study of blood T cells in healthy people across ages. A sample-barcoded 5' primer and a J-beta primer mix were used in a second PCR of roughly 6 to 11 cycles. TCRdb re-analysed the 5' RACE reads in MiXCR, keeping a single row per CDR3 protein. The table includes 700,000 to 850,000 distinct CDR3 sequences, approximately 35% detected once. The sample was blood. The receptors originated from a man younger than 35 in good health.

The sample holds many counts of this clonotype. V is TRBV20-1 and J is TRBJ1-2; TRBD1 might be the D (6 bases). Germline CDR1 and CDR2: DFQATT and SNEGSKA (reference sequence). This CDR3 is built from 13 residues. The V end lost 0 bases, the J end lost 11 bases, and 16 bases lay between the germline ends. Here the CDR3 reads CSARDGATGDYTF. The DNA for the CDR3 is TGCAGTGCTAGAGATGGGGCGACAGGAGATTACACCTTC.

This clonotype was counted many times. This chain links TRBV20-1 with TRBJ1-4, with TRBD1 identical over 10 bases. Germline trimming cut 0 bases from V and 7 bases from J; bases unmatched to any gene: 5. The CDR3 is made up of 15 amino acids. CDR1 and CDR2 (germline): DFQATT, SNEGSKA (reference sequence). Here the CDR3 reads CSARDEGQGSEKLFF. As DNA, the CDR3 is TGCAGTGCTAGAGATGAGGGACAGGGGTCTGAAAAACTGTTTTTT.

This clonotype occurred once. The junction differs from germline at one of its ends, possibly a read error. V and J are TRBV28 and TRBJ2-5; 7 bases align to TRBD1. The CDR3 extends over 15 amino acids. Germline V lookup: CDR1 MDHEN, CDR2 SYDVKM. The CDR3 nucleotides are TGTGCCAGCAGCCTGGGACAGCTACCACAAGATACCCAGTACTTC. This gives the protein CASSLGQLPQDTQYF.

The chain carries TRBV29-1 and TRBJ2-1; 11 nucleotides match TRBD2. Per germline, CDR1 SQVTM and CDR2 ANQGSEA. J was trimmed by 0 bases and V by 6 bases; bases with no gene match: 10. This CDR3 contains 17 residues. CDR3 sequence: CSVLGLAGGSSYNEQFF. The CDR3 coding sequence is TGCAGCGTCCTAGGCCTAGCGGGAGGTAGCTCCTACAATGAGCAGTTCTTC.

This chain links TRBV9 with TRBJ2-5; TRBD2 matches at 7 bases. This CDR3 has 17 amino acids. J was trimmed by 5 bases and V by 3 bases; bases with no gene match: 16. CDR1 and CDR2 (germline): SGDLS, YYNGEE. This CDR3 reads CASSAGGGLPLSETQYF. CDR3 coding DNA: TGTGCCAGCAGCGCGGGCGGGGGACTTCCGTTAAGCGAGACCCAGTACTTC.

Concerning this clonotype: A read error may account for a junction end that differs from germline. The chain has TRBV12-3 or TRBV12-4 and TRBJ2-3; D is ambiguous. The CDR3 has 14 residues. CDR3 nucleotides: TGTGCCAGCAGTTTAAACCAGAACACAGATGCGCAGTATTTT. Translation: CASSLNQNTDAQYF.

Regarding this clonotype: One base away lies a much larger clone, so this may be a sequencing read error. The CDR3 protein is CASSLAPQETQFF. CDR3 nucleotide sequence: TGTGCCAGCAGCTTAGCGCCCCAAGAGACCCAGTTCTTC. V usage is TRBV7-2 and J usage is TRBJ2-5; D unresolved. TRBJ2-1 matches the DNA end more closely, so the J call is doubtful. This CDR3 contains 13 residues. Per the germline V gene, CDR1 is SGHTA and CDR2 is FQGNSA.

For this clonotype: A read error may explain this, as a much larger clone is one base away. The chain links TRBV4-3 to TRBJ1-4, with TRBD1 identical over 7 bases. Unmatched junction bases numbered 6, after V lost 0 bases and J lost 8 bases. This CDR3 is 15 amino acids long. Germline assignment: CDR1 LGHNA and CDR2 YSLEER. DNA of the CDR3: TGCGCCAGCAGCCAAGAGCGGGACAGCGGGGAAAAACTGTTTTTT. Protein sequence: CASSQERDSGEKLFF.

The genes are TRBV20-1 and TRBJ2-7; 7 bases are a match to TRBD1. CDR3 length equals 12 residues. Per germline, CDR1 DFQATT and CDR2 SNEGSKA (reference sequence). With V trimmed by 7 bases and J by 3 bases, 6 bases remained unmatched. The CDR3 sequence: CSETRQGYEQYF. The CDR3 bases are TGCAGTGAAACCCGACAGGGCTACGAGCAGTACTTC.

The chain links TRBV7-2 to TRBJ2-7; D unclear. CDR1 SGHTA and CDR2 FQGNSA come from the germline V gene. The V and J ends lost 5 bases and 7 bases respectively, with 18 bases between them. This CDR3 region has 14 residues. The CDR3 protein is CASSPPSVGNEQYF. The CDR3 nucleotides are TGTGCCAGCAGCCCCCCGTCGGTGGGGAATGAGCAGTACTTC.

This clonotype has a handful of counts. V and J are TRBV27 and TRBJ2-1; 10 positions match TRBD1. CDR1 is MNHEY and CDR2 is SMNVEV in the germline V gene (reference sequence). The CDR3 runs to 16 residues. With V trimmed by 5 bases and J by 8 bases, 12 bases remained unmatched. CDR3 protein: CASSTLSGTGADEQFF. In DNA form, the CDR3 reads TGTGCCAGCAGTACCCTTTCCGGGACAGGGGCCGATGAGCAGTTCTTC.

The sample holds a few counts of this clonotype. The V gene is TRBV9, the J gene TRBJ1-1; perhaps TRBD1 as D (5 bases). Per the germline V gene, CDR1 is SGDLS and CDR2 is YYNGEE. There are 16 residues in the CDR3. Trimming cost V 0 bases and J 5 bases, with 17 bases left between them. The CDR3 loop is CASSVDRVRAHTEAFF. The CDR3 DNA reads as TGTGCCAGCAGCGTAGATCGGGTCAGGGCCCATACTGAAGCTTTCTTT.

This clonotype was seen a handful of times. The CDR3 loop reads CASSTWAGQGGLYQPQHF. Here the CDR3 DNA reads TGTGCCAGCAGTACATGGGCCGGGCAGGGGGGCCTCTATCAGCCCCAGCATTTT. The rearrangement joins TRBV12-3 or TRBV12-4 to TRBJ1-5; 7 bases align to TRBD1. This CDR3 comprises 18 residues. The trim removed 5 bases at V and 5 bases at J, leaving 18 bases unmatched.

The rearrangement uses TRBV21-1 and TRBJ2-7; the DNA was not compared with TRBD1, the D call given in the table. TRBV21-1 is termed a pseudogene. CDR3 length: 14 residues. CDR3 nucleotide sequence: TGTGCCAGCAGCAAACGGGGGGCTTCCTACGAGCAGTACTTC. This sequence encodes CASSKRGASYEQYF.

The chain employs TRBV28 and TRBJ2-5; D not certain. Germline CDR1 and CDR2: MDHEN and SYDVKM. The V end was cut by 0 bases, the J end by 1 base, with 6 bases between. The CDR3 runs 14 residues. The CDR3 sequence: CASSLWGSQETQYF. The CDR3 coding sequence is TGTGCCAGCAGTTTATGGGGGTCCCAAGAGACCCAGTACTTC.

For this clonotype: A read error may be the cause here, since a much bigger clone is one base away. The chain joins TRBV7-9 to TRBJ1-2, with no clear D. Germline loops: CDR1 SEHNR, CDR2 FQNEAQ (reference sequence). The V and J ends lost 5 bases and 10 bases respectively, with 20 bases between them. The CDR3 extends over 14 amino acids. CDR3 bases: TGTGCCAGCAGCGGCGGCGACACCAGAAATGACTACACCTTC. This sequence encodes CASSGGDTRNDYTF.

This clonotype was seen a few times. The CDR3 region has the DNA TGTGCCAGCTCGGGACTAGCGGGGGGGCACTCCTACAATGAGCAGTTCTTC. This sequence encodes CASSGLAGGHSYNEQFF. V is TRBV6-2 or TRBV6-3 and J is TRBJ2-1; 16 bases line up with TRBD2. Losses at the gene ends were 8 bases for V and 0 bases for J; bases not matched to a gene: 4. The V gene's germline CDR1 is MNHEY and CDR2 SVGEGT. The CDR3 is 17 amino acids.